This is a list of T cell receptor beta chains from one sample in a study of vaccination and CD4 T cells after COVID-19. MiXCR, run by TCRdb on the PCR reads, gives a single entry per CDR3 protein. Here the sample spans over 10,000 distinct CDR3 sequences, more than 35% being singletons. These receptors lack a known antigen. Sequenced here: CD4+ T cells from blood, cultured in vitro, sampled after SARS-CoV-2 vaccination. These receptors were collected from a human donor who had recovered from COVID-19. Each CDR3 is given with its conserved first and last residue. D genes are given only for firm matches. Rows may omit the clone size; those that give it use once, few, many or a size class.

d_call	j_call	clone_size	cdr3_length	v_call	cdr3_nt	cdr3_aa
NA	TRBJ2-3	NA	13	TRBV19	TGTGCCAGTAGTATCCAAAGCACAGATACGCAGTATTTT	CASSIQSTDTQYF
TRBD1	TRBJ1-5	NA	16	TRBV28	TGTGCCAGCAGCAGACCGGGACAGGGGCTTGGACAGCCCCAGCATTTT	CASSRPGQGLGQPQHF
NA	TRBJ2-7	NA	15	TRBV28	TGTGCCAGCAGGACGGGTAGCTATAAGGACTACGAGCAGTACTTC	CASRTGSYKDYEQYF
NA	TRBJ1-6	few	14	TRBV12-3/TRBV12-4	TGTGCCAGCAGGGAACGGCGGACTGATTCACCCCTCCACTTT	CASRERRTDSPLHF
NA	TRBJ2-3	NA	13	TRBV18	TGTGCCAGCTCACCTTCGGCCGTAGATACGCAGTATTTT	CASSPSAVDTQYF
TRBD2	TRBJ2-2	NA	17	TRBV7-2	TGTGCCAGCAGCTTATCGTCTAGCGGGGGTATCACCGGGGAGCTGTTTTTT	CASSLSSSGGITGELFF
NA	TRBJ2-6	NA	18	TRBV11-2	TGTGCCAGCAGCTTGAGCCAGGGGCTTGGGTCTGGGGCCAACGTCCTGACTTTC	CASSLSQGLGSGANVLTF
TRBD1	TRBJ1-5	few	18	TRBV6-1	TGTGCCAGCAGTGCCAAGCCGGGACAGGTAGAGAGCAATCAGCCCCAGCATTTT	CASSAKPGQVESNQPQHF
NA	TRBJ1-1	few	13	TRBV6-1	TGTGCCAGCAGTGAATCCGAGAACACTGAAGCTTTCTTT	CASSESENTEAFF
TRBD2	TRBJ2-1	NA	15	TRBV5-6	TGTGCCAGCAGCCCTAGGGGACTAGCGGGATATCAGCAGTTCTTC	CASSPRGLAGYQQFF
TRBD1	TRBJ1-1	NA	15	TRBV27	TGTGCCAGCAGTTCCGAGACAGGGTGGTGGACTGAAGCTTTCTTT	CASSSETGWWTEAFF
NA	TRBJ1-1	NA	12	TRBV6-1	TGTGCCAGCAGTACGGGGGGCACTGAAGCTTTCTTT	CASSTGGTEAFF
TRBD1	TRBJ2-5	few	13	TRBV20-1	TGCAGTGCTAGCGGACAGGGCCAAGAGACCCAGTACTTC	CSASGQGQETQYF
TRBD2	TRBJ2-5	NA	15	TRBV6-2/TRBV6-3	TGTGCCAGCAGTTACTCGCGGGGGGGGGTTTTAACCCAGTACTTC	CASSYSRGGVLTQYF
NA	TRBJ2-7	NA	13	TRBV27	TGTGCCAGCAGTTTCCTTAGATCCTACGAGCAGTACTTC	CASSFLRSYEQYF
TRBD1	TRBJ2-7	NA	14	TRBV7-2	TGTGCCAGCAGCTTAGTGGGACAGGCCTACGAGCAGTACTTC	CASSLVGQAYEQYF
TRBD1	TRBJ1-2	NA	12	TRBV20-1	TGCAGTGCTAGAGGGACAGGGCGCGGCTACACCTTC	CSARGTGRGYTF
NA	TRBJ1-5	NA	16	TRBV11-2	TGTGCCAGCAGCTCAAATCCCGCTAATAGCAATCAGCCCCAGCATTTT	CASSSNPANSNQPQHF
NA	TRBJ1-6	few	18	TRBV7-2	TGTGCCAGCAGCTTAGATATGTGGGGACAAAAGTATAATTCACCCCTCCATTTT	CASSLDMWGQKYNSPLHF
TRBD1	TRBJ1-2	few	14	TRBV6-1	TGTGCCAGCAGGCTCGAAGGGGGCCGGTATGGCTACACCTTC	CASRLEGGRYGYTF
TRBD1	TRBJ1-2	NA	13	TRBV28	TGTGCCACCATAACCACAGGGGCGGAGGGCTACACCTTC	CATITTGAEGYTF
NA	TRBJ2-1	NA	11	TRBV20-1	TGCAGTGCTAGTTTCAGTAGTGAGCAGTTCTTC	CSASFSSEQFF
NA	TRBJ1-2	few	14	TRBV2	TGTGCCAGCAGGACCGATACGGATAACTATGGCTACACCTTC	CASRTDTDNYGYTF
NA	TRBJ1-5	few	15	TRBV7-8	TGTGCCAGCAGCTACTCGTCGGCCCCGGGGCAGCCCCAGCATTTT	CASSYSSAPGQPQHF